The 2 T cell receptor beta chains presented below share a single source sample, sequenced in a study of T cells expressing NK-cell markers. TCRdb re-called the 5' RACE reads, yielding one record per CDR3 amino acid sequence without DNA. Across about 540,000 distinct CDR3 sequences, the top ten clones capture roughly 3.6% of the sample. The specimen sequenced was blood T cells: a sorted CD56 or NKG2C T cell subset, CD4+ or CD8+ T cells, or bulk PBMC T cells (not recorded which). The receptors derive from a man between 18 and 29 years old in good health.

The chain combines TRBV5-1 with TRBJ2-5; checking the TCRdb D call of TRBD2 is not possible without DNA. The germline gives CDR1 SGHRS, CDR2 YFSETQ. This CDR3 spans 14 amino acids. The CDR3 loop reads CASKGGALQETQYF.

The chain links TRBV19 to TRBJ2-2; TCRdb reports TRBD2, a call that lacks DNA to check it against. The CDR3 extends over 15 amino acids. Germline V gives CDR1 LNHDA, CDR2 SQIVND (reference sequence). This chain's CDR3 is CASSASGTGTGELFF.